This entry lists 18 T cell receptor beta chains sequenced from one sample in a study of CD8+ T cells in alopecia areata. Extracted RNA was reverse transcribed, and the resulting cDNA served as sequencing template. Generated by immunoSEQ multiplex PCR, the TCRdb table keeps only in-frame clones and is missing some. The sample includes 150,000 to 200,000 clones, about three fifths seen only once; the top ten take about 3%. Treatment given: oral pan-JAK inhibitor, 5-10 mg twice daily. This specimen was CD4+ T cells sorted from blood, taken at week 4, from a patient treated with tofacitinib. Receptors were obtained from a human donor with alopecia areata.

This clone has a handful of counts. J is TRBJ1-1 and V is TRBV2; TRBD1 aligns across 9 bases. Germline V CDR1 and CDR2: SNHLY, FYNNEI. V was pared by 7 bases and J by 2 bases, with 2 bases of the junction left unmatched. The CDR3 has 13 amino acids. CDR3 sequence reads: CASTGQGNTEAFF. The DNA for the CDR3 is TGTGCCAGCACGGGACAGGGAAACACTGAAGCTTTCTTT.

The chain recombines TRBV23-1 with TRBJ2-7, with 10 bases that match TRBD2. TRBV23-1 is labeled an ORF, and its function is uncertain. The CDR3 has 19 residues. The V and J ends lost 6 bases and 2 bases, in that order; junction bases with no gene match: 19. This CDR3 is CASSPPAVVPTSGAYEQYF. The CDR3 DNA reads TGCGCCAGCAGCCCACCTGCCGTCGTCCCTACTAGCGGGGCCTACGAGCAGTACTTC.

The table lists this clone with many counts. The V call is TRBV2, the J call TRBJ2-2; maybe TRBD1 (7 bases). Between the trimmed V and J ends, which lost 1 base and 2 bases, there was a span of 11 bases. The CDR3 has 16 amino acids. Germline assignment: CDR1 SNHLY and CDR2 FYNNEI. The CDR3 DNA is TGTGCCAGCAGTGAAGGCGGGACAGCAAACACCGGGGAGCTGTTTTTT. Encoded protein: CASSEGGTANTGELFF. Drawing the rest from reference TRBV2 and TRBJ2-2, the complete variable domain is EPEVTQTPSHQVTQMGQEVILRCVPISNHLYFYWYRQILGQKVEFLVSFYNNEISEKSEIFDDQFSVERPDGSNFTLKIRSTKLEDSAMYFCASSEGGTANTGELFFGEGSRLTVL.

The gene calls are TRBV29-1 and TRBJ2-7; 8 positions agree with TRBD1. This CDR3 is 13 amino acids long. Germline trimming cut 4 bases from V and 1 base from J; bases unmatched to any gene: 3. Looked up from germline, CDR1 is SQVTM and CDR2 is ANQGSEA. CDR3 nucleotide sequence: TGCAGCGTTGCCAGGGGGCCATCCTACGAGCAGTACTTC. Its translation: CSVARGPSYEQYF.

The gene calls are TRBV10-3 and TRBJ2-1; tentatively, D is TRBD1 or TRBD2 (7 bases each). The CDR3 contains 16 residues. Trimming stripped 7 bases from V and 9 bases from J, with 25 bases between. Germline V CDR1 and CDR2: ENHRY, SYGVKD. CDR3 sequence (DNA): TGTGCCATCACGACCCTGGGAGGGGACAGCATTAGTGAGCAGTTCTTC. The encoded protein is CAITTLGGDSISEQFF.

The chain recombines TRBV29-1 with TRBJ2-2; 15 bases are a match to TRBD2. The germline CDR1 and CDR2 sequences are SQVTM and ANQGSEA. This CDR3 region has 18 residues. With V trimmed by 4 bases and J by 0 bases, 6 bases remained unmatched. The CDR3 here is CSVGGTSGGITNTGELFF. In nucleotides, the CDR3 is TGCAGCGTTGGAGGGACTAGCGGGGGGATTACGAACACCGGGGAGCTGTTTTTT.

The J gene is TRBJ1-6, the V gene TRBV30; 7 positions agree with TRBD1. The germline gives CDR1 GTSNPN, CDR2 SVGIG (reference sequence). V lost 5 bases, J lost 6 bases, and 1 base stayed unmatched. The CDR3 contains 12 residues. The CDR3 coding sequence is TGTGCCTGGCACAGGGGTAATTCACCCCTCCACTTT. It translates to CAWHRGNSPLHF.

This chain uses TRBV5-4 with TRBJ2-5; no definite D call. Germline assignment: CDR1 SGHNT and CDR2 YYREEE (reference sequence). The CDR3 is 14 residues long. The V end was cut by 0 bases, the J end by 1 base, with 7 bases between. The CDR3 protein is CASSLGVRQETQYF. CDR3 nucleotides: TGTGCCAGCAGCTTGGGGGTTCGCCAAGAGACCCAGTACTTC.

The V gene is TRBV30, the J gene TRBJ1-2; 9 bases are a match to TRBD1. Germline trimming cut 1 base from V and 4 bases from J; bases unmatched to any gene: 4. CDR1 is GTSNPN, CDR2 SVGIG, per germline (reference sequence). The CDR3 totals 14 residues. CDR3 DNA sequence: TGTGCCTGGAGTGACATACAGGGGGCCTATGGCTACACCTTC. This sequence encodes CAWSDIQGAYGYTF. Full variable domain (outside the CDR3, taken from reference TRBV30 and TRBJ1-2): SQTIHQWPATLVQPVGSPLSLECTVEGTSNPNLYWYRQAAGRGLQLLFYSVGIGQISSEVPQNLSASRPQDRQFILSSKKLLLSDSGFYLCAWSDIQGAYGYTFGSGTRLTVV.

V gene TRBV6-5 combines with J gene TRBJ1-2, with D perhaps TRBD1 (5 bases). Per the germline V gene, CDR1 is MNHEY and CDR2 is SVGAGI. Trimming shortened V by 5 bases and J by 4 bases, and 14 bases separated the two germline ends. CDR3 length equals 14 residues. CDR3 residues: CASSPQTTVYGYTF. DNA for the CDR3: TGTGCCAGCAGTCCGCAGACGACAGTCTATGGCTACACCTTC.

The rearrangement uses TRBV30 and TRBJ2-5, with 12 bases that match TRBD2. The V segment lost 1 base and the J segment 5 bases; nucleotides outside the gene matches: 8. Germline V CDR1 and CDR2: GTSNPN, SVGIG (reference sequence). The CDR3 totals 16 residues. CDR3 nucleotide sequence: TGTGCCTGGAGTGAACCACTAGCGGGGGGTGCGGAGACCCAGTACTTC. Translation gives CAWSEPLAGGAETQYF.

The sample holds many counts of this clone. The V call is TRBV7-2, the J call TRBJ2-7; D not certain. The V and J ends lost 2 bases and 5 bases respectively, with 13 bases between them. The CDR3 is 14 amino acids. CDR1 and CDR2 from the germline V gene are SGHTA and FQGNSA. The CDR3 DNA reads as TGTGCCAGCAGCTTAATGGGGTATCTCCACGAGCAGTACTTC. Translated: CASSLMGYLHEQYF.

The chain is built from TRBV2 and TRBJ2-5, with D perhaps TRBD2 (6 bases). Germline lookup yields CDR1 SNHLY and CDR2 FYNNEI. Trimming left V 3 bases short and J 4 bases short, with 6 bases between. This CDR3 has 12 residues. CDR3 nucleotides: TGTGCCAGCAGTGAGGGGGGAGAGACCCAGTACTTC. This sequence encodes CASSEGGETQYF.

This clone came up a few times. The rearrangement links TRBV7-8 to TRBJ1-6, with 8 bases matching TRBD1. From germline, CDR1 is SGHVS and CDR2 FQNEAQ. The CDR3 extends over 15 amino acids. J lost 4 bases, V lost 6 bases, and 5 bases had no gene match. CDR3 in DNA: TGTGCCAGCAGACAGACAGGGGCTTATAATTCACCCCTCCACTTT. Amino acid sequence: CASRQTGAYNSPLHF. The complete variable domain, with remaining parts taken from reference TRBV7-8 and TRBJ1-6, reads GAGVSQSPRYKVAKRGQDVALRCDPISGHVSLFWYQQALGQGPEFLTYFQNEAQLDKSGLPSDRFFAERPEGSVSTLKIQRTQQEDSAVYLCASRQTGAYNSPLHFGNGTRLTVT.

This clone was observed a handful of times. The genes are TRBV29-1 and TRBJ1-2; 9 nucleotides agree with TRBD1. The CDR3 totals 13 residues. Germline assignment: CDR1 SQVTM and CDR2 ANQGSEA. V was clipped by 8 bases and J by 7 bases; unmatched bases: 11. As DNA, the CDR3 is TGCAGCATTGGGGTGACAGGGGGTTTTGGCTACACCTTC. It is translated as CSIGVTGGFGYTF.

The gene calls are TRBV6-5 and TRBJ1-6; D unclear. From germline, CDR1 is MNHEY and CDR2 SVGAGI. This CDR3 spans 11 amino acids. Between the trimmed V and J ends, which lost 6 bases and 16 bases, there was a span of 13 bases. CDR3 region: CASRTRYELHF. CDR3 nucleotides: TGTGCCAGCAGGACTCGATATGAACTCCACTTT.

V is TRBV30 and J is TRBJ1-2, with D perhaps TRBD1 (6 bases). Germline assignment: CDR1 GTSNPN and CDR2 SVGIG (reference sequence). This CDR3 has 13 residues. Trimming removed 5 bases from V and 4 bases from J, with 14 bases in between. In DNA, the CDR3 is TGTGCCTGGGGGGGCGACAGGAGCTATGGCTACACCTTC. This sequence encodes CAWGGDRSYGYTF.

This chain links TRBV30 with TRBJ2-2, with D possibly TRBD2 on 6 matching bases. The CDR3 totals 18 residues. Germline V gives CDR1 GTSNPN, CDR2 SVGIG (reference sequence). V lost 0 bases to trimming and J lost 3 bases, with 20 bases between them. As DNA, the CDR3 is TGTGCCTGGAGTGTACGGGTTGGAGGGGTTAAGGACACCGGGGAGCTGTTTTTT. This sequence encodes CAWSVRVGGVKDTGELFF.